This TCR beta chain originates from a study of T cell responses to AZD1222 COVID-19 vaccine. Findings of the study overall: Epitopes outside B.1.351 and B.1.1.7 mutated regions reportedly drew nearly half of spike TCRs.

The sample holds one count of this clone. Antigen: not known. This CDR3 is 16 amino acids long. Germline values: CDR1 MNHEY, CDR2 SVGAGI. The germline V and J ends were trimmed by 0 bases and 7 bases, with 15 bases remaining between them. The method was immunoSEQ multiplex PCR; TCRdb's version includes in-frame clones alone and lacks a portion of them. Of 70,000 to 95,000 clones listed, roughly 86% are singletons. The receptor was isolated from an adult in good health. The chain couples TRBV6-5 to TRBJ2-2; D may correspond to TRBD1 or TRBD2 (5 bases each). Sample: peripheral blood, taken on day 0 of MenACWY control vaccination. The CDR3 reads CASSYSTWGWGGELFF. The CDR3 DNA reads TGTGCCAGCAGTTACTCAACCTGGGGGTGGGGCGGGGAGCTGTTTTTT.